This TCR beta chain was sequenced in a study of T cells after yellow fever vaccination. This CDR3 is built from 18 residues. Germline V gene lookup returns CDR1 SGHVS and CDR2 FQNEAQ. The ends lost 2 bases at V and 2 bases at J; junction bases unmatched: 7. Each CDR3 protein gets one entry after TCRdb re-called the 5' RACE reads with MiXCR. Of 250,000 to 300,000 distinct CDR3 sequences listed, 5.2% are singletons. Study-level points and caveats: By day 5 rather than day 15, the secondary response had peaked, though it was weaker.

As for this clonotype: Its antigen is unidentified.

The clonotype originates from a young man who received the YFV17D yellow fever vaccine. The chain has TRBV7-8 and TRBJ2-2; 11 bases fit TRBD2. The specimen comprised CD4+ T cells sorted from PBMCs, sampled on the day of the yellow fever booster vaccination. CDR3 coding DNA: TGTGCCAGCAGCTTACTAGCGGGGGGCCTACTAAACACCGGGGAGCTGTTTTTT. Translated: CASSLLAGGLLNTGELFF. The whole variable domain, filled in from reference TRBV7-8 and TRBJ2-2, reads GAGVSQSPRYKVAKRGQDVALRCDPISGHVSLFWYQQALGQGPEFLTYFQNEAQLDKSGLPSDRFFAERPEGSVSTLKIQRTQQEDSAVYLCASSLLAGGLLNTGELFFGEGSRLTVL.